The T cell receptor beta chain described here comes from a study of human T cells and chemical hapten exposure. Findings and caveats of the study: Significantly more large CDR3 similarity clusters arose among expanded TCRs than among controls. There was a positive correlation between PT1 expanded TCR counts and patch test score.

As regards this clonotype: The antigen is unknown.

This CDR3 is built from 15 residues. V lost 5 bases and J lost 2, with 16 bases in between. Germline V gene sequence: CDR1 SGHDN, CDR2 FVKESK. The time point denotes: patch test 2, 6 weeks after DPC sensitization. Treatment in this sample: therapeutic diphenylcyclopropenone sensitization with weekly scalp DPC. Blood collection took place prior to placing each patch test. People who gave samples had alopecia, were 18 to 70 years old, and were suitable for DPC. TCRdb used MiXCR to reprocess the RACE reads, holding one entry per CDR3 protein. This table has tens of thousands of distinct CDR3 sequences, around 3% appearing once.

The source of this sequence is a man in his forties or fifties with alopecia areata. Some clones in this sample may be carry-over from other donors' samples. The specimen was whole blood, collected in connection with sensitization to the hapten diphenylcyclopropenone (DPC). This chain connects TRBV14 to TRBJ2-7; tentative D call: TRBD1 (6 bases). DNA for the CDR3: TGTGCCAGCAGCTACGATGGACAGATTCCCTACGAGCAGTACTTC. Residues: CASSYDGQIPYEQYF.